This section outlines one T cell receptor (beta chain) sequence together with its context. Sequencing targeted TCR beta in blood CD8+ and CD4+ T cells. Each multiple sclerosis control was a treatment-naive patient with relapsing-remitting disease that was either stable or active. These data come from a study of CD8 T cells in Susac syndrome. This CDR3 is 13 amino acids long. Germline CDR1 GTSNPN, CDR2 SVGIG (reference sequence). With V trimmed by 5 bases and J by 10 bases, 13 bases remained unmatched. Random hexamers primed reverse transcription of about 0.5 to 1 ug RNA. An immunoSEQ multiplex PCR amplified TCR beta CDR3 over 54 Vbeta and 13 Jbeta. TCRdb called the immunoSEQ multiplex PCR reads again in MiXCR, with one record for every CDR3 protein. The profile covers 150,000 to 160,000 distinct CDR3 sequences, with roughly 95% appearing a single time and roughly 0.16% taken by the ten largest.

The sequenced sample consisted of CD8+ T cells from PBMCs. This chain links TRBV30 with TRBJ2-5; 7 positions match TRBD2. The receptor comes from a human donor with multiple sclerosis. CDR3 coding DNA: TGTGCCTGGTCGGCGGGGGTTCCTTCCGACCAGTACTTC. Protein sequence: CAWSAGVPSDQYF.